This T cell receptor (beta chain) was obtained from a study of T cells in Graves' hyperthyroidism and ophthalmopathy. About the study: Before any treatment, at initial diagnosis, peripheral blood was collected.

Individuals with ophthalmopathy presented a Clinical Activity Score of at least 3, a NOSPECS grade of at least 4 and a duration under 3 months. Any patient presenting with uncontrolled infection, other autoimmune disease, pregnancy or lactation was left out. RNA transcripts yielded amplified TCR beta CDR3 regions. TCR CDR3 regions were first amplified by RT-PCR with HTBI primers. One entry per CDR3 protein results from TCRdb running MiXCR on the multiplex PCR reads. The sample has hundreds of thousands of distinct CDR3 sequences, around 16% seen once. This clonotype was recorded at least ten times. Its specificity is unknown. Study observations and caveats: Before onset, by a median of approximately 5.9 months, the model predicted ophthalmopathy.

V lost 4 bases and J lost 8, with 9 bases in between. CDR1 SEHNR and CDR2 FQNEAQ come from the germline V gene (reference sequence). The CDR3 is 12 residues long. The receptor's source is a woman aged 40 to 50 with Graves' ophthalmopathy. This chain uses TRBV7-9 with TRBJ2-1; D might be TRBD2 (5 bases). The material sequenced was blood. CDR3 sequence: CASSSDFDEQFF. CDR3 nucleotides: TGTGCCAGCAGCTCGGACTTCGATGAGCAGTTCTTC.